The rows below give T cell receptor beta chains drawn from one sample of a study of cytomegalovirus exposure and HLA in healthy donors. The repertoire was sequenced with immunoSEQ multiplex PCR; TCRdb's copy has only in-frame clones and lacks some. This table has about 140,000 clones, approximately 80% appearing once. Material for sequencing was PBMCs. These TCRs come from a woman aged 40 to 50 in good health and CMV-seronegative. The CDR3 runs from the conserved cysteine through the conserved F or W. A D gene is named only where the DNA matches it firmly. Expanded clones get a size class; other rows say once, few or many, or leave the size out.

NA | TRBJ2-1 | TRBD2 | TRBV7-8 | TGTGCCAGCAGGAGGACTAGCGTATACAATGAGCAGTTCTTC | CASRRTSVYNEQFF
NA | TRBJ2-2 | NA | TRBV7-9 | TGTGCCAGCAGCACCTCGACAGCGAACACCGGGGAGCTGTTTTTT | CASSTSTANTGELFF
NA | TRBJ2-1 | NA | TRBV19 | TGTGCCAGTACAAAACGGGACACCCTAAGCTCCTACAATGAGCAGTTCTTC | CASTKRDTLSSYNEQFF
NA | TRBJ2-7 | TRBD2 | TRBV2 | TGTGCCAGCAGACGCTCTCTAGCGGGGGGGTCGCGGTCCTACGAGCAGTACTTC | CASRRSLAGGSRSYEQYF
NA | TRBJ2-1 | NA | TRBV6-5 | TGTGCCAGCAGTTACTCGTATACCGGGAGTCAGGATGAGCAGTTCTTC | CASSYSYTGSQDEQFF
NA | TRBJ1-2 | TRBD1 | TRBV4-3 | TGCGCCAGCAGCCAGGTCGGACAGGGATCGGGGGGCTACACCTTC | CASSQVGQGSGGYTF
NA | TRBJ2-7 | TRBD1 | TRBV5-4 | TGTGCCAGCAGCCCCGGACAGGCCGTTGTGACCTACGAGCAGTACTTC | CASSPGQAVVTYEQYF
NA | TRBJ2-5 | TRBD1 | TRBV5-4 | TGTGCCAGCAGCACTGGACAGGGGGCGAAGACCCAGTACTTC | CASSTGQGAKTQYF
NA | TRBJ1-6 | NA | TRBV4-1 | TGCGCCAGCAGCCAAGATCCAAGGGGTACCGATAATTCACCCCTCCACTTT | CASSQDPRGTDNSPLHF
NA | TRBJ1-6 | NA | TRBV5-6 | TGTGCCAGCAGCCACAGTCCTGCCTTTTGGCCACCCCTCCACTTT | CASSHSPAFWPPLHF
NA | TRBJ2-3 | NA | TRBV7-9 | TGTGCCAGCAGCTCAATGACCTCCACGAACGGGGATACGCAGTATTTT | CASSSMTSTNGDTQYF
NA | TRBJ2-3 | NA | TRBV7-2 | TGTGCCAGCAGCTTAGCGCGGGCAGATACGCAGTATTTT | CASSLARADTQYF
NA | TRBJ2-7 | TRBD1 | TRBV6-6 | TGTGCCAGCAGTTTTTCCAGGGGGACCTACGAGCAGTACTTC | CASSFSRGTYEQYF
NA | TRBJ2-7 | TRBD1 | TRBV6-1 | TGTGCCAGCACCATGGGACAGGTCTCCTACGAGCAGTACTTC | CASTMGQVSYEQYF
few | TRBJ2-3 | NA | TRBV9 | TGTGCCAGCAGCGTAAGGGGGGGGTTAGCGGCAGATACGCAGTATTTT | CASSVRGGLAADTQYF
NA | TRBJ2-2 | NA | TRBV7-3 | TGTGCCAGCAGCCCAGGGCCCGGGGAGCTGTTTTTT | CASSPGPGELFF
NA | TRBJ2-2 | TRBD1 | TRBV28 | TGTGCCAGCAGCTCACCCGCAATGGGACAGGGAGTCGCCGGGGAGCTGTTTTTT | CASSSPAMGQGVAGELFF